This paragraph covers one T cell receptor (beta chain) sequence. This clonotype has ten or more counts. Which antigen it targets is not known. Base quality data are lacking; no much larger clone is found one base away. This entry comes from a study of identical twins (dated by TCRdb to about 2016). Regarding the research as a whole: The study deep-sequenced TCR alpha and beta repertoires from monozygotic twins, unrelated adults of various ages and cord blood to test whether fetal clonotypes persist. Replicate twin experiments were performed at different times using different library preparation protocols to rule out contamination.

The library came from 5' RACE. The instrument given in TCRdb is Illumina HiSeq 2000. Template switching introduced a universal primer binding site; the final cDNA contained a unique molecular identifier, enabling accurate counting of TCR cDNA molecules. Specific primers in the conserved constant-segment region were used to synthesize first-strand cDNA for TCR alpha and beta chains. To control for contamination, every cDNA library carried two barcodes: a SMART-Mk sample barcode plus Illumina barcodes. TruSeq adapter sequences along with Illumina sample barcodes were introduced in two successive PCR steps. TCR alpha and beta cDNA libraries were sequenced on the Illumina HiSeq platform with custom primers. From the authors' description of their analysis: MiGEC was used to process raw reads and extract unique molecular identifiers, and MiXCR was used to find CDR3 positions. For each individual, recombination models were inferred using an EM algorithm with the repgenHMM and IGoR tools. The tcR package in R was used for shared clonotype analysis, with sharing normalized by the product of cloneset sizes. To study raw recombination without the effects of thymic and clonal selection, out-of-frame nonproductive sequences were analyzed. The public reads were reanalyzed by TCRdb: fastp trimming at Q25, MiXCR alignment, in-frame beta chains only. Every distinct CDR3 protein forms one entry, paired with its most common genes and DNA. The V and J calls follow TCRdb's processing rather than the paper's. The sample profile shows fewer than 800,000 distinct CDR3 sequences; roughly 7.1% of them were found once. The top ten hold 1.6% of the sample.

General conclusions and limits of the study: Out-of-frame TCR alpha sequences shared between twins showed an excess of low generation-probability sequences compared with coincidental sharing between unrelated individuals. Invariant T cells such as MAIT and iNKT could partly confound zero-insertion analyses, though diverse VJ usage argued against this for most clonotypes. In monozygotic twins, recombination models systematically underestimated out-of-frame TCR alpha sharing, but the models matched the sharing seen between unrelated individuals. Excess twin sharing in beta out-of-frame sequences was weaker because fewer shared sequences lowered the signal-to-noise ratio. Because the same donors could not be followed over many years, the conclusions relied on cross-sectional statistical analysis. Abundant cord blood beta clonotypes carried fewer insertions; young adult naive repertoires showed a weaker similar trend, while memory repertoires showed none.

All donors were healthy Caucasians. The twin cohort comprised three pairs of female monozygotic twins, all aged roughly 18 to 30 years. RNA for TCR libraries was isolated from peripheral blood mononuclear cells. These records were also assigned to another study, of yellow fever vaccine responses in identical twins. The second study reports: According to the authors, in identical twins the way T cells responded to vaccination appeared partly convergent and partly personalized. Focusing on identical twins, the study followed the T cell clones that responded to the vaccine, and did so with precision.

The receptor comes from a woman between 18 and 29 years old in good health. The sequencing input was PBMCs.

The sequenced DNA is TGTGCCAGCAGCTTCCGACAGTCTCCTAGCACAGATACGCAGTATTTT. Its protein product is CASSFRQSPSTDTQYF. The chain uses TRBV7-6 and TRBJ2-3, with TRBD1 tentatively as D gene (5 bases match). Taken from the germline V gene, the CDR1 and CDR2 loops are SGHVS and FNYEAQ. Including the terminal cysteine and phenylalanine, the CDR3 comprises 16 residues. Kept here is only the CDR3 DNA, which spans 48 bases and is read in frame from base 1. A distance of 13 bases separates the germline ends of V and J, which lose 3 bases and 0 bases respectively.